This record covers a single T cell receptor (beta chain). This entry is derived from a study of blood T cell repertoires in COVID-19. The V gene's germline CDR1 is SGDLS and CDR2 YYNGEE. V lost 4 bases, J lost 0 bases, and 18 bases lay in between. The length of the CDR3 is 17 residues. Original handling: Quantification of nucleated cells was approximated via reference gene primer amplification. Method: immunoSEQ multiplex PCR; TCRdb's copy keeps in-frame clones and lacks some. That table gives V, J and clone size, and the DNA gave D and trimming. Of about 220,000 clones listed, 86% are singletons. V gene TRBV9 combines with J gene TRBJ2-3; D is perhaps TRBD1 (5 bases). This receptor was obtained from a woman aged 40-49 years with acute COVID-19. The source material was PBMCs or T cells enriched from blood (not recorded which). CDR3 amino acids: CASSPSRTTTSTDTQYF. Here the CDR3 DNA reads TGTGCCAGCAGCCCCTCTCGGACAACTACTAGCACAGATACGCAGTATTTT.